This passage covers 30 T cell receptor beta chains from one sample sequenced in a study of shared clonotypes between healthy human individuals. Naivety among CD8 cells was defined by CD45RO negativity and positive CCR7 selection, thereby excluding terminally differentiated effector memory CD45RA+ cells. This table comes from immunoSEQ multiplex PCR, and its TCRdb copy is limited to in-frame clones, with some not included. Of roughly 2,000,000 clones listed, around 95% are singletons. Sequencing was performed on naive CD8+ T cells from PBMCs. These receptors all come from a man between 18 and 29 years old in good health. Some clones in this sample may be carry-over from other donors' samples.

The chain couples TRBV9 to TRBJ1-2; perhaps TRBD1 as D (5 bases). The CDR3 has 16 amino acids. The germline V and J ends were trimmed by 0 bases and 5 bases, with 17 bases remaining between them. Germline CDR1 and CDR2: SGDLS and YYNGEE. CDR3 sequence: CASSVVCWAGRYGYTF. DNA of the CDR3: TGTGCCAGCAGCGTAGTATGTTGGGCAGGGAGGTATGGCTACACCTTC.

Points on this clone: The sample has other DNA sequences that encode this CDR3 too. The chain has TRBV19 and TRBJ1-2; D possibly corresponds to TRBD1 (6 bases). CDR1 and CDR2 from the germline V gene are LNHDA and SQIVND (reference sequence). The CDR3 runs 12 residues. Trimming removed 3 bases from V and 6 bases from J, with 8 bases in between. The CDR3 region has the DNA TGTGCCAGTAGTATCGGACAGAATGGCTACACCTTC. It translates to CASSIGQNGYTF.

The genes are TRBV4-1 and TRBJ1-1; maybe TRBD1 (5 bases). Germline V gives CDR1 MGHRA, CDR2 YSYEKL. This CDR3 has 15 residues. Trimming took 3 bases from V and 3 from J, leaving 14 bases between them. The DNA for the CDR3 is TGCGCCAGCAGCCAGGGACCGCAGAAGGACACTGAAGCTTTCTTT. Translation gives CASSQGPQKDTEAFF.

This chain joins TRBV13 and TRBJ2-5; tentatively, D is TRBD2 (5 bases). The CDR3 length is 13 residues. Germline V gene sequence: CDR1 PRHDT, CDR2 FYEKMQ (reference sequence). V gave up 2 bases and J gave up 3 bases, with 7 bases separating them. This chain's CDR3 is CASSLRGEETQYF. The CDR3 DNA sequence: TGTGCCAGCAGCTTACGGGGAGAAGAGACCCAGTACTTC.

This clone was detected only once. The chain joins TRBV6-6 to TRBJ2-7, with D perhaps matching TRBD1 (5 bases). V lost 6 bases and J lost 3, with 18 bases in between. The CDR3 is 15 amino acids. CDR1 MNHNY and CDR2 SVGAGI come from the germline V gene (reference sequence). CDR3: CASSWGQATYYEQYF. For the CDR3, the DNA is TGTGCCAGCAGCTGGGGCCAGGCCACTTACTACGAGCAGTACTTC.

V is TRBV5-1 and J is TRBJ2-2, with 10 bases identical to TRBD1. This CDR3 spans 14 amino acids. Germline CDR1 is SGHRS and CDR2 is YFSETQ. The V and J ends lost 3 bases and 6 bases, in that order; junction bases with no gene match: 2. The DNA of the CDR3 is TGCGCCAGCAGCTACGGACAGGGGGCCGGGGAGCTGTTTTTT. Its translation: CASSYGQGAGELFF.

Only a few counts were recorded for this clone. Other DNA variants within this sample encode the same CDR3. The V gene is TRBV29-1, the J gene TRBJ1-1, with D perhaps matching TRBD1 (5 bases). CDR1 is SQVTM and CDR2 is ANQGSEA in the germline V gene. V lost 4 bases and J lost 3, with 6 bases in between. The CDR3 contains 11 residues. CDR3 nucleotide sequence: TGCAGCGTTGTGGGGGACACTGAAGCTTTCTTT. It encodes CSVVGDTEAFF. The variable domain in full, with the rest retrieved from reference TRBV29-1 and TRBJ1-1, is SAVISQKPSRDICQRGTSLTIQCQVDSQVTMMFWYRQQPGQSLTLIATANQGSEATYESGFVIDKFPISRPNLTFSTLTVSNMSPEDSSIYLCSVVGDTEAFFGQGTRLTVV.

A remark on this clone: In the same sample, other DNA sequences code for this CDR3. This chain links TRBV7-9 with TRBJ2-1; D is ambiguous. V gave up 5 bases and J gave up 4 bases, with 12 bases separating them. The CDR3 extends over 14 amino acids. Germline V lookup: CDR1 SEHNR, CDR2 FQNEAQ (reference sequence). The CDR3 sequence is CASSPRTLYNEQFF. Here the CDR3 DNA reads TGTGCCAGCAGCCCTCGGACGCTATACAATGAGCAGTTCTTC. The full variable domain, completed using reference TRBV7-9 and TRBJ2-1, is DTGVSQNPRHKITKRGQNVTFRCDPISEHNRLYWYRQTLGQGPEFLTYFQNEAQLEKSRLLSDRFSAERPKGSFSTLEIQRTEQGDSAMYLCASSPRTLYNEQFFGPGTRLTVL.

The rearrangement uses TRBV5-1 and TRBJ2-6; the match to TRBD1 covers 7 bases. This CDR3 has 17 residues. Germline V CDR1 and CDR2: SGHRS, YFSETQ. Germline trimming cut 4 bases from V and 0 bases from J; bases unmatched to any gene: 7. CDR3 in DNA: TGCGCCAGCAGCGAGGAGCGACAGGGCTCTGGGGCCAACGTCCTGACTTTC. It translates to CASSEERQGSGANVLTF. Based on the CDR3 plus reference TRBV5-1 and TRBJ2-6, the full variable domain is KAGVTQTPRYLIKTRGQQVTLSCSPISGHRSVSWYQQTPGQGLQFLFEYFSETQRNKGNFPGRFSGRQFSNSRSEMNVSTLELGDSALYLCASSEERQGSGANVLTFGAGSRLTVL.

The chain combines TRBV6-5 with TRBJ1-2; D gene uncertain. Germline V gives CDR1 MNHEY, CDR2 SVGAGI. V dropped 5 bases and J dropped 1 base, with 8 bases sitting between them. There are 13 residues in the CDR3. For the CDR3, the DNA is TGTGCCAGCAGTCCAGTGGGTAACTATGGCTACACCTTC. Translating gives CASSPVGNYGYTF.

As for this clone: An end of the junction does not agree with germline; a read error may underlie this. The V and J genes are TRBV5-6 and TRBJ2-1, with D possibly being TRBD2 (6 bases). The CDR3 is made up of 16 amino acids. From germline, CDR1 is SGHDT and CDR2 YYEEEE. The CDR3 nucleotides read TGTACCAGCAGTTCCTGGGGGGTGAACTTCTACAATGAGCAGTTCTTC. Protein product: CTSSSWGVNFYNEQFF.

The DNA of the CDR3 is TGTGCCAGCAGCTTGCGGGTTCAAATGAACACTGAAGCTTTCTTT. Protein sequence: CASSLRVQMNTEAFF. The rearrangement uses TRBV5-4 and TRBJ1-1, with unresolved D. Germline V CDR1 and CDR2: SGHNT, YYREEE (reference sequence). Trimming took 1 base from V and 0 from J, leaving 10 bases between them. This CDR3 is 15 amino acids long. The entire variable domain, with the rest obtained from reference TRBV5-4 and TRBJ1-1, is as follows: ETGVTQSPTHLIKTRGQQVTLRCSSQSGHNTVSWYQQALGQGPQFIFQYYREEENGRGNFPPRFSGLQFPNYSSELNVNALELDDSALYLCASSLRVQMNTEAFFGQGTRLTVV.

Turning to this clone: This sample also contains other DNA sequences that code for the same CDR3. The chain couples TRBV27 to TRBJ2-7, with a possible D match to TRBD2 (5 bases). V was shortened by 0 bases and J by 0 bases, with 6 bases between the two germline ends. Germline CDR1 and CDR2: MNHEY and SMNVEV (reference sequence). The CDR3 covers 14 residues. CDR3 residues: CASSLSRDSYEQYF. CDR3 bases: TGTGCCAGCAGTTTATCGAGGGACTCCTACGAGCAGTACTTC.

The gene calls are TRBV25-1 and TRBJ1-3, with D perhaps matching TRBD1 (6 bases). The ends were cut back, 6 bases at V and 0 bases at J, with 12 bases in the middle. CDR1 and CDR2 from the germline V gene are MGHDK and SYGVNS. This CDR3 has 15 amino acids. For the CDR3, the DNA is TGTGCCAGCAGGGACAGACAAGGCTCTGGAAACACCATATATTTT. Protein product: CASRDRQGSGNTIYF.

This clone was counted once. This sequence joins TRBV29-1 and TRBJ2-7, with D perhaps assigned TRBD1 or TRBD2 (5 bases each). Trimming pared 7 bases from V and 0 bases from J, leaving 19 bases between. The V gene's germline CDR1 is SQVTM and CDR2 ANQGSEA. This CDR3 comprises 15 residues. For the CDR3, the DNA is TGCAGCGCTAGCCGGCAGGGTATTCACTCCTACGAGCAGTACTTC. Protein sequence: CSASRQGIHSYEQYF.

The J gene is TRBJ1-2, the V gene TRBV29-1; D remains unclear. CDR1 and CDR2 from the germline V gene are SQVTM and ANQGSEA. Trimming took 0 bases from V and 3 from J, leaving 11 bases between them. This CDR3 has 14 residues. The CDR3 region has the DNA TGCAGCGTTGAAGATCTGGTGGCAGACTATGGCTACACCTTC. Residues: CSVEDLVADYGYTF.

This clone has only a few counts. The rearrangement uses TRBV7-8 and TRBJ1-1; D unclear. The CDR3 length is 16 residues. The germline CDR1 and CDR2 sequences are SGHVS and FQNEAQ. V shed 8 bases and J shed 2 bases, with 21 bases lying between them. The CDR3 bases are TGTGCCAGCTCAGCCCTACTCGGTGCACTCAACACTGAAGCTTTCTTT. Translating gives CASSALLGALNTEAFF.

Details on this clone: Other DNA sequences in this specimen translate into the identical CDR3. The chain uses TRBV19 and TRBJ2-7; 10 nucleotides agree with TRBD2. Looked up from germline, CDR1 is LNHDA and CDR2 is SQIVND (reference sequence). The CDR3 sequence is 15 residues long. After removal of 5 bases from V and 0 bases from J, the junction contained 4 bases not matched to a gene. For the CDR3, the DNA is TGTGCCAGTAGTCCGAGGACTAGCGGCTCCTACGAGCAGTACTTC. It is translated as CASSPRTSGSYEQYF.

V usage is TRBV23-1 and J usage is TRBJ1-1; D is unclear. TRBV23-1 is reported as an ORF; its role is uncertain. CDR3 length: 16 amino acids. Trimming stripped 4 bases from V and 0 bases from J, with 15 bases between. As DNA, the CDR3 is TGCGCCAGCAGTCCCAAGTGGGGAGTGTTGAACACTGAAGCTTTCTTT. Encoded protein: CASSPKWGVLNTEAFF.

The gene calls are TRBV19 and TRBJ2-1; no reliable D call. Germline V gene sequence: CDR1 LNHDA, CDR2 SQIVND (reference sequence). Trimming took off 6 bases at V and 0 bases at J, with 12 bases between the two ends. This CDR3 is built from 15 residues. The CDR3 nucleotides are TGTGCCAGTAGCCCACGCATGCGCTCCTACAATGAGCAGTTCTTC. Protein sequence: CASSPRMRSYNEQFF.

The V and J genes are TRBV5-8 and TRBJ1-4; unclear D gene. Germline V gives CDR1 SGHTS, CDR2 YDEGEE. The CDR3 contains 13 residues. Trimming removed 0 bases from V and 12 bases from J, with 12 bases in between. The CDR3 region is CASSLVSPLELFF. The CDR3 DNA reads TGTGCCAGCAGCTTGGTGTCTCCTTTGGAACTGTTTTTT.

The chain couples TRBV11-2 to TRBJ2-1; 10 bases are shared with TRBD2. V was clipped by 1 base and J by 8 bases; unmatched bases: 5. The germline V gene encodes CDR1 SGHAT and CDR2 FQNNGV. CDR3 length: 15 amino acids. CDR3 sequence reads: CASSLGTSGIYEQFF. Written as DNA, the CDR3 is TGTGCCAGCAGCTTAGGAACTAGCGGGATCTATGAGCAGTTCTTC.

The chain's CDR3 is CASSLERKTPGTEAFF. The CDR3 DNA reads TGTGCCAGCAGTTTAGAGAGGAAAACCCCTGGGACTGAAGCTTTCTTT. This rearrangement joins TRBV28 to TRBJ1-1; no clear D. Trimming shortened V by 2 bases and J by 5 bases, and 18 bases separated the two germline ends. This CDR3 contains 16 residues. Per germline, CDR1 MDHEN and CDR2 SYDVKM.

As for this clone: Other nucleotide sequences from this sample produce the same CDR3. The chain uses TRBV9 and TRBJ2-3; the D gene could be TRBD1 or TRBD2 (5 bases each). V gave up 0 bases and J gave up 1 base, with 6 bases separating them. The CDR3 is 14 residues long. Germline values: CDR1 SGDLS, CDR2 YYNGEE. The CDR3 is CASSVVGGTDTQYF. In DNA form, the CDR3 reads TGTGCCAGCAGCGTAGTGGGGGGCACAGATACGCAGTATTTT.

The chain combines TRBV27 with TRBJ1-1; D might be TRBD1 (5 bases). V shed 5 bases and J shed 5 bases, with 12 bases lying between them. The CDR3 length is 13 residues. The germline gives CDR1 MNHEY, CDR2 SMNVEV (reference sequence). The CDR3 here is CASSPGSWTEAFF. The CDR3 region has the DNA TGTGCCAGCAGTCCAGGGTCTTGGACTGAAGCTTTCTTT.

The chain combines TRBV27 with TRBJ1-4; D possibly corresponds to TRBD1 (6 bases). Germline-derived CDR1 and CDR2 are MNHEY and SMNVEV (reference sequence). The V end lost 5 bases, the J end lost 8 bases, and 21 bases lay between the germline ends. This CDR3 contains 16 residues. The CDR3 bases are TGTGCCAGCAGTCCCCAGGTGCAGACTCAGGGGGAAAAACTGTTTTTT. The encoded protein is CASSPQVQTQGEKLFF.

This clone has a single count. The chain employs TRBV4-2 and TRBJ1-4; D perhaps matches TRBD1 (5 bases). Germline CDR1 and CDR2: LGHNA and YNFKEQ. The CDR3 has 18 amino acids. V was trimmed by 0 bases and J by 7 bases, leaving 21 bases between them. CDR3: CASSQDLIGREGSEKLFF. In DNA form, the CDR3 reads TGTGCCAGCAGCCAAGATTTGATTGGTCGGGAGGGGAGTGAAAAACTGTTTTTT.

The V call is TRBV5-1, the J call TRBJ1-1, with 10 bases that match TRBD1. J lost 12 bases, V lost 5 bases, and 10 bases had no gene match. The length of the CDR3 is 13 residues. Looked up from germline, CDR1 is SGHRS and CDR2 is YFSETQ. The CDR3 reads CASRETGGAVTFF. The CDR3 nucleotides are TGCGCCAGCAGGGAGACAGGGGGCGCGGTGACTTTCTTT. Full variable domain (remainder filled in from reference TRBV5-1 and TRBJ1-1): KAGVTQTPRYLIKTRGQQVTLSCSPISGHRSVSWYQQTPGQGLQFLFEYFSETQRNKGNFPGRFSGRQFSNSRSEMNVSTLELGDSALYLCASRETGGAVTFFGQGTRLTVV.

This clone was observed once. This chain joins TRBV28 and TRBJ2-1, with D unresolved. V was cut by 8 bases and J by 10 bases, with 9 bases left in between. The germline CDR1 and CDR2 sequences are MDHEN and SYDVKM. The CDR3 is 10 residues long. The CDR3 bases are TGTGCCAGCTGGGGTCGAGAGCAGTTCTTC. Encoded protein: CASWGREQFF.

This sequence joins TRBV4-1 and TRBJ2-3, with no clear D. CDR1 MGHRA and CDR2 YSYEKL come from the germline V gene. The CDR3 loop spans 13 amino acids. V was trimmed by 6 bases and J by 6 bases, leaving 13 bases between them. In nucleotides, the CDR3 is TGCGCCAGCAGATCCCCCTCATGGGATACGCAGTATTTT. Amino acids: CASRSPSWDTQYF.